Below, one T cell receptor (beta chain) is given with its context. Its antigen is as yet unknown. The germline V gene has CDR1 GTSNPN and CDR2 SVGIG (reference sequence). The CDR3 loop spans 11 amino acids. V lost 4 bases to trimming and J lost 10 bases, with 13 bases between them. These data belong to a study of cytomegalovirus exposure and HLA in healthy donors. Study-wide results and limits: Productive status was seen about 87% or about 30% of the time for most TCR beta V segments in an earlier analysis. There were several of the most significant clusters that appeared linked to common viral pathogens in a later analysis.

Primers: 60 Vbeta forward and 13 Jbeta reverse. Profiling relied on immunoSEQ multiplex PCR, and the TCRdb table lists in-frame clones only, not all of them. Of under 200,000 clones detected, around three quarters appear once; the ten largest clones hold roughly 0.64%. The sample taken for sequencing was PBMCs. The genes are TRBV30 and TRBJ1-2, with TRBD1 as a possible D gene (6 bases). The origin of this receptor is a woman in her 40s in good health and CMV-seronegative. In DNA form, the CDR3 reads TGTGCCTGGACAACAGGGTTGGACTACACCTTC. It specifies CAWTTGLDYTF.